A selection of T cell receptor beta chains follows, all from one sample in a study of beta chain features in type 1 diabetes. Libraries were prepared by immunoSEQ multiplex PCR; TCRdb keeps only in-frame clonotypes and omits some of them. The repertoire holds 600,000 to 700,000 clones, with 9.5% to 15% as singletons. Sequenced material: naive CD4+ T cells from blood. Receptor source: a young man with type 1 diabetes. The CDR3 runs from the conserved cysteine through the conserved F or W. Fields, in order: D gene, clone size, J gene, V gene, CDR3 protein, CDR3 DNA. D genes are given only for firm matches. Only some rows state a clone size, as once, few, many or a class for expanded clones.

. . TRBJ1-2 TRBV7-2 CASTPQALGYGYTF TGTGCCAGCACTCCCCAGGCGCTCGGCTATGGCTACACCTTC
. few TRBJ2-6 TRBV27 CASRISGANVLTF TGTGCCAGCAGGATTTCTGGGGCCAACGTCCTGACTTTC
TRBD1 few TRBJ2-7 TRBV13 CASSKTGVDEQYF TGTGCCAGCAGCAAAACAGGGGTCGACGAGCAGTACTTC
. . TRBJ1-5 TRBV5-6 CASSFQGVGQPQHF TGTGCCAGCAGCTTTCAGGGAGTTGGGCAGCCCCAGCATTTT
TRBD1 few TRBJ1-2 TRBV7-8 CASSLLRDRGRDGYTF TGTGCCAGCAGCTTACTCCGGGACAGGGGTCGGGATGGCTACACCTTC
TRBD1 . TRBJ2-1 TRBV18 CASSPQGAGNEQFF TGTGCCAGCTCACCTCAGGGGGCTGGCAATGAGCAGTTCTTC
TRBD2 . TRBJ2-1 TRBV6-5 CASSYGEGRINEQFF TGTGCCAGCAGTTACGGGGAGGGACGGATTAATGAGCAGTTCTTC
. . TRBJ2-4 TRBV5-4 CASSLGGTKAKNIQYF TGTGCCAGCAGCTTGGGGGGGACAAAAGCCAAAAACATTCAGTACTTC
TRBD1 . TRBJ2-3 TRBV5-1 CASSPGQGADTQYF TGCGCCAGCAGCCCGGGACAGGGTGCAGATACGCAGTATTTT
TRBD1 . TRBJ2-7 TRBV28 CASRTGSPYEQYF TGTGCCAGCAGGACAGGGAGCCCCTACGAGCAGTACTTC
. few TRBJ2-2 TRBV29-1 CSVFRAGNTGELFF TGCAGCGTTTTCAGGGCAGGGAACACCGGGGAGCTGTTTTTT
. few TRBJ2-7 TRBV10-3 CAISVHKSSYEQYF TGTGCCATCAGTGTACACAAGAGCTCCTACGAGCAGTACTTC
. few TRBJ1-2 TRBV7-2 CASSPSSSTNYGYTF TGTGCCAGCAGCCCTTCCTCGAGTACTAACTATGGCTACACCTTC
TRBD1 . TRBJ2-1 TRBV7-2 CASSSPGQKYNEQFF TGTGCCAGCAGCTCACCGGGACAGAAATACAATGAGCAGTTCTTC
. . TRBJ1-2 TRBV29-1 CSVAAGAVLGYTF TGCAGCGTTGCAGCAGGGGCGGTTCTGGGCTACACCTTC
TRBD2 . TRBJ2-7 TRBV29-1 CSVGRLAGGQTYEQYF TGCAGCGTCGGCAGACTAGCGGGGGGCCAGACCTACGAGCAGTACTTC
. few TRBJ1-1 TRBV6-5 CASSYSTLLNTEAFF TGTGCCAGCAGTTACTCGACACTGTTGAACACTGAAGCTTTCTTT
. few TRBJ2-4 TRBV4-3 CASSQDRTLAKNIQYF TGCGCCAGCAGCCAAGACCGGACCCTAGCCAAAAACATTCAGTACTTC
TRBD2 . TRBJ2-3 TRBV7-2 CASSFRGVPSTDTQYF TGTGCCAGCAGCTTCCGGGGGGTTCCTAGCACAGATACGCAGTATTTT
. . TRBJ2-3 TRBV28 CASSLGPGNPDTQYF TGTGCCAGCAGTTTAGGGCCAGGAAACCCAGATACGCAGTATTTT
TRBD2 . TRBJ2-5 TRBV7-2 CASSLGLAVQETQYF TGTGCCAGCAGCTTAGGGCTAGCGGTACAAGAGACCCAGTACTTC
TRBD2 few TRBJ2-3 TRBV29-1 CSAGGGNTDTQYF TGCAGCGCCGGGGGGGGCAACACAGATACGCAGTATTTT
TRBD1 few TRBJ1-4 TRBV6-6 CASSSGQGDEKLFF TGTGCCAGCAGTTCGGGACAGGGGGATGAAAAACTGTTTTTT
TRBD1 . TRBJ2-4 TRBV5-6 CASSLGQGAQDIQYF TGTGCCAGCAGCTTGGGTCAGGGGGCACAGGACATTCAGTACTTC
. few TRBJ2-5 TRBV9 CASSVEAVGGPPSETQYF TGTGCCAGCAGCGTAGAAGCGGTAGGGGGGCCCCCCTCAGAGACCCAGTACTTC
TRBD2 . TRBJ2-1 TRBV4-2 CASSQALAGGPEYNEQFF TGTGCCAGCAGCCAAGCACTAGCGGGGGGGCCGGAGTACAATGAGCAGTTCTTC
. . TRBJ2-5 TRBV29-1 CSVEGSPQGTQYF TGCAGCGTTGAAGGTTCCCCGCAGGGGACCCAGTACTTC
. few TRBJ2-2 TRBV9 CASSPQGGELFF TGTGCCAGCAGCCCCCAGGGCGGGGAGCTGTTTTTT
. . TRBJ2-6 TRBV7-2 CASSLVPSSGANVLTF TGTGCCAGCAGCTTAGTACCGAGCTCTGGGGCCAACGTCCTGACTTTC
TRBD1 few TRBJ1-5 TRBV7-9 CASSRRGSNQPQHF TGTGCCAGCAGCCGCAGGGGGAGCAATCAGCCCCAGCATTTT
TRBD1 few TRBJ1-2 TRBV29-1 CSVDGTGAGGYTF TGCAGCGTTGATGGGACAGGGGCGGGAGGCTACACCTTC
TRBD2 few TRBJ2-7 TRBV9 CASSTRTSGGHEQYF TGTGCCAGCAGCACTAGGACTAGCGGGGGCCACGAGCAGTACTTC
. . TRBJ2-1 TRBV29-1 CSVEKGIYNEQFF TGCAGCGTTGAAAAGGGGATCTACAATGAGCAGTTCTTC
. . TRBJ2-7 TRBV6-6 CASSKGPAYEQYF TGTGCCAGCAGCAAGGGCCCTGCCTACGAGCAGTACTTC
. . TRBJ1-2 TRBV7-2 CASTLDGNYGYTF TGTGCCAGCACCCTGGACGGTAACTATGGCTACACCTTC
TRBD1 few TRBJ1-3 TRBV4-3 CASTGTEGNTIYF TGCGCCAGCACAGGGACAGAAGGAAACACCATATATTTT
TRBD2 . TRBJ2-5 TRBV19 CASSIGSGGVQETQYF TGTGCCAGTAGTATCGGTAGCGGGGGCGTACAAGAGACCCAGTACTTC
. . TRBJ2-1 TRBV29-1 CSVAFGLAPSDEQFF TGCAGCGTTGCCTTCGGCTTAGCGCCGAGCGATGAGCAGTTCTTC
. . TRBJ2-3 TRBV7-2 CAGGSTDTQYF TGTGCCGGGGGGTCCACAGATACGCAGTATTTT
. . TRBJ2-7 TRBV7-9 CASSPTLYEQYF TGTGCCAGCAGCCCCACCCTGTACGAGCAGTACTTC
. . TRBJ1-2 TRBV18 CASSPVGSGDYGYTF TGTGCCAGCTCACCGGTGGGTTCAGGGGACTATGGCTACACCTTC
TRBD2 . TRBJ2-3 TRBV7-9 CASRSSGVSTDTQYF TGTGCCAGCAGGTCAAGCGGGGTGAGCACAGATACGCAGTATTTT
. . TRBJ2-7 TRBV9 CASSVGSRGYYEQYF TGTGCCAGCAGCGTAGGCAGTAGGGGGTACTACGAGCAGTACTTC
. . TRBJ2-3 TRBV4-3 CASSQQDPPGDTQYF TGCGCCAGCAGCCAACAAGATCCCCCCGGGGATACGCAGTATTTT
. few TRBJ2-3 TRBV4-3 CASSQDGGRAQYF TGCGCCAGCAGCCAAGATGGTGGTAGGGCGCAGTATTTT
. few TRBJ1-3 TRBV19 CASSQQGSGNTIYF TGTGCTAGTTCCCAACAGGGTTCTGGAAACACCATATATTTT
. few TRBJ2-1 TRBV5-1 CASSLGTSYNEQFF TGCGCCAGCAGCTTGGGGACCTCCTACAATGAGCAGTTCTTC
. . TRBJ2-3 TRBV7-6 CASSLGQGAGDTQYF TGTGCCAGCAGCCTAGGGCAGGGTGCGGGAGATACGCAGTATTTT
. . TRBJ1-6 TRBV19 CATQGGDGSPLHF TGTGCCACACAAGGGGGGGACGGTTCACCCCTCCACTTT
. few TRBJ1-2 TRBV7-8 CASSPQVLSANYGYTF TGTGCCAGCAGCCCACAGGTTCTGTCCGCTAACTATGGCTACACCTTC
. few TRBJ1-6 TRBV6-1 CASSAPGARGNSPLHF TGTGCCAGCAGTGCACCAGGGGCCAGGGGTAATTCACCCCTCCACTTT
TRBD2 . TRBJ2-1 TRBV7-9 CASSPRLAGGLFNEQFF TGTGCCAGCAGCCCCAGACTAGCGGGGGGCCTCTTCAATGAGCAGTTCTTC
. few TRBJ2-2 TRBV29-1 CSAQQGIGTGELFF TGCAGCGCTCAGCAGGGGATAGGCACCGGGGAGCTGTTTTTT